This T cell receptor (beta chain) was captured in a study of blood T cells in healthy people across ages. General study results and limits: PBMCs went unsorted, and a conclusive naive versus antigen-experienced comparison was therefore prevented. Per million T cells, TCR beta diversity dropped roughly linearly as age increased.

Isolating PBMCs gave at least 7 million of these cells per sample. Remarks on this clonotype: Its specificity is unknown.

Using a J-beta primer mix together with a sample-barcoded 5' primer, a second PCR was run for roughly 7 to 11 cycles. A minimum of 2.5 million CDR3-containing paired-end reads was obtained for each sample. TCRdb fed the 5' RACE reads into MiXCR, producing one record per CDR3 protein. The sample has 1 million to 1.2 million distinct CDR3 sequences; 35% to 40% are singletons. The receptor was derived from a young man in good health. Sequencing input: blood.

CDR3 region: CASSPQGQVGSPLHF. The CDR3 nucleotides read TGTGCCAGCTCACCACAGGGACAGGTTGGGTCACCCCTCCACTTT. The rearrangement links TRBV18 to TRBJ1-6; 8 nucleotides agree with TRBD1. The CDR3 consists of 15 residues. In germline, CDR1 is KGHSH, CDR2 LQKENI. The trim removed 1 base at V and 10 bases at J, leaving 6 bases unmatched.